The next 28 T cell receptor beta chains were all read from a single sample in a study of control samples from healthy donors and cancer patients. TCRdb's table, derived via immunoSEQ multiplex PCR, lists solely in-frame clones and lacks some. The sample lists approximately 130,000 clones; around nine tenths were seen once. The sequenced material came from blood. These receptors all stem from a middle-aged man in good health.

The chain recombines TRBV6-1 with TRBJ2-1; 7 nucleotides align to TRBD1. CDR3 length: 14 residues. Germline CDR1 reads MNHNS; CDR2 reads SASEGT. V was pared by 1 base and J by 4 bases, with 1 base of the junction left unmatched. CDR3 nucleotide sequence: TGTGCCAGCAGTGAAGGGACAGGTTACAATGAGCAGTTCTTC. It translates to CASSEGTGYNEQFF.

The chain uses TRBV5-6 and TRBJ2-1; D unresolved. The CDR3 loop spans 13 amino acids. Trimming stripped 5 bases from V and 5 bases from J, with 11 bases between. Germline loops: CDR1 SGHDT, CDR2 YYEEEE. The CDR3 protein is CASRPTRNNEQFF. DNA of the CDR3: TGTGCCAGCAGACCAACGCGGAACAATGAGCAGTTCTTC.

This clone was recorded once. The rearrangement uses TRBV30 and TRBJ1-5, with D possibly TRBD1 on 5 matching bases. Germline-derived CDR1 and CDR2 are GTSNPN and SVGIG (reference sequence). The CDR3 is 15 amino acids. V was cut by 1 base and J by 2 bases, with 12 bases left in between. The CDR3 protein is CAWSDGGGGNQPQHF. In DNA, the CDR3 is TGTGCCTGGAGTGACGGCGGGGGAGGCAATCAGCCCCAGCATTTT.

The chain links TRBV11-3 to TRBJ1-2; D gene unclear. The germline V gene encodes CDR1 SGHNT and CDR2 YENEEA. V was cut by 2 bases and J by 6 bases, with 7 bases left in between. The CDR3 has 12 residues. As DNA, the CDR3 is TGTGCCAGCAGCTTATCGACTGATGGCTACACCTTC. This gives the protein CASSLSTDGYTF.

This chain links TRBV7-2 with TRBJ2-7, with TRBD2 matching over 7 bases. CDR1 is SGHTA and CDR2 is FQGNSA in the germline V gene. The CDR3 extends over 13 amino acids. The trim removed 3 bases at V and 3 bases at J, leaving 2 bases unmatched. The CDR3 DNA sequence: TGTGCCAGCAGCTTCAGCGGGGACTACGAGCAGTACTTC. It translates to CASSFSGDYEQYF. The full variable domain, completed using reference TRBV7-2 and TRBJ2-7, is GAGVSQSPSNKVTEKGKDVELRCDPISGHTALYWYRQSLGQGLEFLIYFQGNSAPDKSGLPSDRFSAERTGGSVSTLTIQRTQQEDSAVYLCASSFSGDYEQYFGPGTRLTVT.

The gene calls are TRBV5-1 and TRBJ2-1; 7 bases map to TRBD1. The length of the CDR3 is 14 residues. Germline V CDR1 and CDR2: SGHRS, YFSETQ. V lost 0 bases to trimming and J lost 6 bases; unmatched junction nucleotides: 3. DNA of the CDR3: TGCGCCAGCAGCTTGGACAGGGGCAGCAATGAGCAGTTCTTC. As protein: CASSLDRGSNEQFF.

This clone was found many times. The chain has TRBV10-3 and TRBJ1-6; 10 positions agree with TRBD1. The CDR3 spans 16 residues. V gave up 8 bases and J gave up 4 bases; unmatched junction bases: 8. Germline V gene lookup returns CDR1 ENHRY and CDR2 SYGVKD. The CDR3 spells CAIGDRGQLYNSPLHF. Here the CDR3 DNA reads TGTGCCATCGGGGACAGGGGTCAACTTTATAATTCACCCCTCCACTTT.

CDR3 sequence (DNA): TGCGCCAGCAGCTCCCAGGACAGGGGGCACTACGAGCAGTACTTC. This codes for CASSSQDRGHYEQYF. The chain is built from TRBV4-1 and TRBJ2-7; 11 bases fit TRBD1. J was trimmed by 3 bases and V by 5 bases; bases with no gene match: 6. Germline CDR1 and CDR2: MGHRA and YSYEKL. The CDR3 spans 15 residues.

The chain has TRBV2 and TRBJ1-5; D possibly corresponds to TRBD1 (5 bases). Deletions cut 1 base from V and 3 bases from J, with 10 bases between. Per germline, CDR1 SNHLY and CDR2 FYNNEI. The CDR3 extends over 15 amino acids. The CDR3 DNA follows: TGTGCCAGCAGTGAAGAGGGGCTAGACAATCAGCCCCAGCATTTT. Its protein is CASSEEGLDNQPQHF.

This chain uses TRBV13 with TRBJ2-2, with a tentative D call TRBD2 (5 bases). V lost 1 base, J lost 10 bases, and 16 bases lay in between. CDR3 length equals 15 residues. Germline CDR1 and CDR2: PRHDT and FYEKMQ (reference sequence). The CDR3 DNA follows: TGTGCCAGCAGCTTAGAGCCCTCCGGGGTCGCGGAGCTGTTTTTT. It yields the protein CASSLEPSGVAELFF.

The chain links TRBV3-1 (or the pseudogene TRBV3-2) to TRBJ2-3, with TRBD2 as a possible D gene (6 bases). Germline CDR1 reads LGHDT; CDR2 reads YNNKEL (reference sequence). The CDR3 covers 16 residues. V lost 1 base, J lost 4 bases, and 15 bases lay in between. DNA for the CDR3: TGTGCCAGCAGCCAAGGGACTACGAGGATTGCAGATACGCAGTATTTT. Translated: CASSQGTTRIADTQYF.

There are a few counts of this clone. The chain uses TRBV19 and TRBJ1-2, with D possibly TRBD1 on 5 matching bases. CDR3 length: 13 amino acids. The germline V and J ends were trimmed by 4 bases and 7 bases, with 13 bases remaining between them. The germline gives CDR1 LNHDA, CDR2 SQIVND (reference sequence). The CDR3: CASSTGQERGYTF. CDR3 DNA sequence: TGTGCCAGTAGTACCGGACAAGAACGTGGCTACACCTTC.

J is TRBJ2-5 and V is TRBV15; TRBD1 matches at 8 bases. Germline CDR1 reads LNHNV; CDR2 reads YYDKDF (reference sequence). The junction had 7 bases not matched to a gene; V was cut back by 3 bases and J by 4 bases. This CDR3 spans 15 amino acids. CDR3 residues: CATSRPDRGRETQYF. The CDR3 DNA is TGTGCCACCAGCAGGCCCGACAGGGGTCGAGAGACCCAGTACTTC.

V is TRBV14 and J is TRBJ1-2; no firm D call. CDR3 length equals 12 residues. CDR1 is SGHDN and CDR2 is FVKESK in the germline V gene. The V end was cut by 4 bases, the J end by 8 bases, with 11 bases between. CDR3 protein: CASSRTRTGYTF. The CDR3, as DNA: TGTGCCAGCAGCCGCACGAGGACGGGCTACACCTTC.

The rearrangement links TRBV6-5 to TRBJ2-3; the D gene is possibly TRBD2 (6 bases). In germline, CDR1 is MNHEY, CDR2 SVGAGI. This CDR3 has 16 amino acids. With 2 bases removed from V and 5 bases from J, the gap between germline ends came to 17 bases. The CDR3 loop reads CASSYVGGARGDTQYF. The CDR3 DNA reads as TGTGCCAGCAGTTACGTCGGCGGGGCGAGGGGAGATACGCAGTATTTT.

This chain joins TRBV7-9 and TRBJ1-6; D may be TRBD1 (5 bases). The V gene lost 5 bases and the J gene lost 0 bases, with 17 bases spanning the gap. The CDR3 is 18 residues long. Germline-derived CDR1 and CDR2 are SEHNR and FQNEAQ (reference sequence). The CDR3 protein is CASSLGRIGASYNSPLHF. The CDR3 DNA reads TGTGCCAGCAGCCTGGGACGTATCGGGGCCTCCTATAATTCACCCCTCCACTTT. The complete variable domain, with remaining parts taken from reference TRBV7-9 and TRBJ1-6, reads DTGVSQNPRHKITKRGQNVTFRCDPISEHNRLYWYRQTLGQGPEFLTYFQNEAQLEKSRLLSDRFSAERPKGSFSTLEIQRTEQGDSAMYLCASSLGRIGASYNSPLHFGNGTRLTVT.

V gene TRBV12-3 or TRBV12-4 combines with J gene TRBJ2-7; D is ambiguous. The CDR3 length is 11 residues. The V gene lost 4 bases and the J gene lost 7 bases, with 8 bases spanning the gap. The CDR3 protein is CASSSRREQYF. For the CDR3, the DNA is TGTGCCAGCAGTTCCAGAAGGGAGCAGTACTTC.

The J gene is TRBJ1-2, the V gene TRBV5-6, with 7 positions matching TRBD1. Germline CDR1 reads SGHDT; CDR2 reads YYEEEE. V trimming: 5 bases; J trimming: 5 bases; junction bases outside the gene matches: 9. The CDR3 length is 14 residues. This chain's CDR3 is CASRDRDRPYGYTF. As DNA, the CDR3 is TGTGCCAGCAGAGACCGGGACAGACCATATGGCTACACCTTC.

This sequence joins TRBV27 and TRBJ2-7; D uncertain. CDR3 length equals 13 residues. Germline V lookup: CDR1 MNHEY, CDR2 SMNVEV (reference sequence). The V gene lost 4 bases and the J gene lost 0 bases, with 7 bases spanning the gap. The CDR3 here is CASSYQISYEQYF. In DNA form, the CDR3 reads TGTGCCAGCAGTTACCAGATCTCCTACGAGCAGTACTTC.

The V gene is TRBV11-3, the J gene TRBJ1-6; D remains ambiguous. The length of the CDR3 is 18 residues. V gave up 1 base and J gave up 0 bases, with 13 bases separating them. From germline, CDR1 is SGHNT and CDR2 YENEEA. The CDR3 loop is CASSLAAGISSYNSPLHF. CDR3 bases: TGTGCCAGCAGCTTAGCCGCAGGAATCAGCTCCTATAATTCACCCCTCCACTTT.

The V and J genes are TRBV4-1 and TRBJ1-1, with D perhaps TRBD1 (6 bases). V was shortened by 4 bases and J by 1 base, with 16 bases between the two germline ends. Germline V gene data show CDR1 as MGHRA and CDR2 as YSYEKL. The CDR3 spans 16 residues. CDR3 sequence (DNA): TGCGCCAGCAGCCGCAGACCGGGACAATCGAACACTGAAGCTTTCTTT. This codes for CASSRRPGQSNTEAFF.

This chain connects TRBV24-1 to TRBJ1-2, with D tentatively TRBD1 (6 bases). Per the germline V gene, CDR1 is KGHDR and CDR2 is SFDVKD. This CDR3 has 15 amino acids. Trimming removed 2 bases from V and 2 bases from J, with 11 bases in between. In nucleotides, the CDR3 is TGTGCCACCAGTGATTCTCGGGGGGCGAACTATGGCTACACCTTC. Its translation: CATSDSRGANYGYTF.

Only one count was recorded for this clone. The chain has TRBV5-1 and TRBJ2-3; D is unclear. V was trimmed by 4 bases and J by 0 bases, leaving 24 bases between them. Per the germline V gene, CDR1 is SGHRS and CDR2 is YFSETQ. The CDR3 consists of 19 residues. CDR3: CASSPPGSLYASSTDTQYF. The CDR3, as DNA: TGCGCCAGCAGCCCTCCGGGTAGTCTGTATGCTTCTAGCACAGATACGCAGTATTTT. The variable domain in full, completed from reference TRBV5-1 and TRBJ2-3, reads KAGVTQTPRYLIKTRGQQVTLSCSPISGHRSVSWYQQTPGQGLQFLFEYFSETQRNKGNFPGRFSGRQFSNSRSEMNVSTLELGDSALYLCASSPPGSLYASSTDTQYFGPGTRLTVL.

CDR3 sequence (DNA): TGCGCCAGCAGCGTGGACAGGGGCCTCTATGGCTACACCTTC. Protein sequence: CASSVDRGLYGYTF. This chain uses TRBV5-1 with TRBJ1-2; 9 nucleotides match TRBD1. Germline-derived CDR1 and CDR2 are SGHRS and YFSETQ. The CDR3 totals 14 residues. The junction had 5 bases not matched to a gene; V was cut back by 4 bases and J by 4 bases. Supplemented by reference TRBV5-1 and TRBJ1-2, the full variable domain reads KAGVTQTPRYLIKTRGQQVTLSCSPISGHRSVSWYQQTPGQGLQFLFEYFSETQRNKGNFPGRFSGRQFSNSRSEMNVSTLELGDSALYLCASSVDRGLYGYTFGSGTRLTVV.

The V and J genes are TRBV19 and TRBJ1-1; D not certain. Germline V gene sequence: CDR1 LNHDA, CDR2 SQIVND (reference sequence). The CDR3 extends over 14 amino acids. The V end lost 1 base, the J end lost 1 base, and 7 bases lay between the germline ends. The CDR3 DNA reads TGTGCCAGTAGTATAGGCAGAACGAACACTGAAGCTTTCTTT. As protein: CASSIGRTNTEAFF. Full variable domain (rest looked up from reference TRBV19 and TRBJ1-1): DGGITQSPKYLFRKEGQNVTLSCEQNLNHDAMYWYRQDPGQGLRLIYYSQIVNDFQKGDIAEGYSVSREKKESFPLTVTSAQKNPTAFYLCASSIGRTNTEAFFGQGTRLTVV.

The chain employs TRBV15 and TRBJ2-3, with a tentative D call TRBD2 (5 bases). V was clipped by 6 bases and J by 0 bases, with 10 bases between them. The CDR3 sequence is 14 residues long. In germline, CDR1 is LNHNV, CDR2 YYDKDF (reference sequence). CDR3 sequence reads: CATRWEYSTDTQYF. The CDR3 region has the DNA TGTGCCACCAGGTGGGAGTATAGCACAGATACGCAGTATTTT.

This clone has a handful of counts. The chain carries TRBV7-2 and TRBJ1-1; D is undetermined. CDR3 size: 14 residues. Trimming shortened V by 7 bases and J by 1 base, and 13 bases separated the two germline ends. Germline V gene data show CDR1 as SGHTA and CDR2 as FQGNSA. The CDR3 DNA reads TGTGCCAGCATCGTCCAGGTGACGAACACTGAAGCTTTCTTT. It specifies CASIVQVTNTEAFF.

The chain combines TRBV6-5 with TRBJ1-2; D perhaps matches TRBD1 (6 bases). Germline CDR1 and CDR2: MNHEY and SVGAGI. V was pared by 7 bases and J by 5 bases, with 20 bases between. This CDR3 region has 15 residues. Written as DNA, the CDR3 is TGTGCCAGCATTCCGAGGGCTGAGGGGGGTTATGGCTACACCTTC. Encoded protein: CASIPRAEGGYGYTF.